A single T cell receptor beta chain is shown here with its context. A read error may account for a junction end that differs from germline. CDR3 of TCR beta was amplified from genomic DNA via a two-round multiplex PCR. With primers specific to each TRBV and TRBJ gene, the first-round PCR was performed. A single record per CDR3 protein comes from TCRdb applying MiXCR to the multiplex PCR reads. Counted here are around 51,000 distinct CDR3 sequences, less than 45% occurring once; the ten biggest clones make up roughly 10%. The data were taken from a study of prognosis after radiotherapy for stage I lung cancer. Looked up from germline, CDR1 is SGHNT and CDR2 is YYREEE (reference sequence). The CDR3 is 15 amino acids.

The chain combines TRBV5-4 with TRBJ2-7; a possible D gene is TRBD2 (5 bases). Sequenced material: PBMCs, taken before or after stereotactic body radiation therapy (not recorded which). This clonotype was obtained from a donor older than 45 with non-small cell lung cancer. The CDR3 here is CASILGSASSYEQYF. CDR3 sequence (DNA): TGTGCCAGCATCTTGGGTAGCGCGAGCTCCTACGAGCAGTACTTC.